Only one count was recorded for the clone carrying this T cell receptor (beta chain). Its target is not known. Only in-frame clones appear in the TCRdb table, and some are missing; sequencing was by immunoSEQ multiplex PCR. This table has 16,000 or so clones, 61% appearing once. The data derive from a study of Tregs in tolerant kidney transplant recipients. Study at large: CD4+CD25+CD127- cells came from approximately three-day belatacept mixed lymphocyte reactions, some with roughly 5-day graft donor restimulation.

Study findings and constraints: No direct test of biological reproducibility was done here.

CDR1 is GTSNPN, CDR2 SVGIG, per germline (reference sequence). The CDR3 spans 14 residues. Trimming left V 3 bases short and J 0 bases short, with 10 bases between. The sequenced material came from Tregs from blood cultured with allogeneic cells. The rearrangement joins TRBV30 to TRBJ2-3; D remains unclear. The source of this sequence is a human donor in good health. CDR3 coding DNA: TGTGCCTGGAGACGAACCGCTAGCACAGATACGCAGTATTTT. The encoded protein is CAWRRTASTDTQYF.